What follows describes a single TCR beta chain. V lost 4 bases to trimming and J lost 0 bases; unmatched junction nucleotides: 5. Germline values: CDR1 KGHDR, CDR2 SFDVKD. This CDR3 spans 16 amino acids. The second PCR ran about 6 to 12 cycles with a sample-barcoded 5' primer and J-beta primers. Using its own MiXCR run on the 5' RACE reads, TCRdb lists one record per CDR3 protein. The table shows 1.2 million to 1.5 million distinct CDR3 sequences, with 42% occurring only once. The data originate from a study of blood T cells in healthy people across ages. The chain combines TRBV24-1 with TRBJ2-5; TRBD2 agrees at 9 bases. This TCR came from a woman aged 18-29 years in good health. Source material: blood. The CDR3 reads CATSETGTSHQETQYF. The CDR3 DNA follows: TGTGCCACCAGTGAAACCGGGACTAGCCACCAAGAGACCCAGTACTTC.